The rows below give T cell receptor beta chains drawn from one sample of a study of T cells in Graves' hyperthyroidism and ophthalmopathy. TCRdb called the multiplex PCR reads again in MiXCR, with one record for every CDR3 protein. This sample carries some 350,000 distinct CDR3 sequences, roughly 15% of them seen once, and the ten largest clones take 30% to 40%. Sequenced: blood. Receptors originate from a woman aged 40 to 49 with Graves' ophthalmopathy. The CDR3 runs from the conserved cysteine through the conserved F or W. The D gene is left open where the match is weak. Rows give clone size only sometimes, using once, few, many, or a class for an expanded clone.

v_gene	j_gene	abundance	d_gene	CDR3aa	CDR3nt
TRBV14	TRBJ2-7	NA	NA	CASSQWPGLYEQYF	TGTGCCAGCAGCCAATGGCCAGGGCTCTACGAGCAGTACTTC
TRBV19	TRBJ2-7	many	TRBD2	CASSITSGGPYEQYF	TGTGCCAGTAGTATCACTAGCGGGGGACCCTACGAGCAGTACTTC
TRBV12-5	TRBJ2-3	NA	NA	CASGLAISAAPDTQYF	TGTGCTAGTGGTTTGGCAATTAGTGCGGCTCCAGATACGCAGTATTTT
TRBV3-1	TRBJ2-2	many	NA	CASSQDPVAGELFF	TGTGCCAGCAGCCAAGATCCAGTGGCCGGGGAGCTGTTTTTT
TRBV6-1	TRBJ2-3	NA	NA	CASSERGPGGGAADTQYF	TGTGCCAGCAGTGAAAGGGGCCCCGGGGGAGGAGCGGCAGATACGCAGTATTTT
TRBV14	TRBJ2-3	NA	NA	CASRHTGGPTDTQYF	TGTGCCAGCAGACACACCGGGGGACCCACAGATACGCAGTATTTT
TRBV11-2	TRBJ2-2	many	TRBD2	CASSLRGLSGITGELFF	TGTGCCAGCAGCTTAAGGGGACTAAGCGGAATTACCGGGGAGCTGTTTTTT
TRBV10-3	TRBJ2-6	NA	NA	CAISRGWQRGSPGANVLTF	TGTGCCATCAGTCGGGGGTGGCAGAGGGGGAGCCCTGGGGCCAACGTCCTGACTTTC
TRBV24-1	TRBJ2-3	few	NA	CATSDSRPDTQYF	TGTGCCACCAGTGATTCAAGGCCAGATACGCAGTATTTT
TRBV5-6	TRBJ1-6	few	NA	CASSLPTRGNSPLHF	TGTGCCAGCAGCCTACCGACAAGGGGGAATTCACCCCTCCACTTT
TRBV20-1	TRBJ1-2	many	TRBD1	CSARGTGGIHTF	TGCAGTGCTAGAGGGACAGGAGGGATCCACACCTTC
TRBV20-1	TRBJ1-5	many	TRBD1	CSASPITGGSNQPQHF	TGCAGTGCTAGCCCCATTACAGGGGGAAGCAATCAGCCCCAGCATTTT
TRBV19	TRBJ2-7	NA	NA	CASRQLGVPYEQYF	TGTGCCAGTAGGCAGCTGGGGGTGCCCTACGAGCAGTACTTC
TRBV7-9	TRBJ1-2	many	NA	CASSSWGRGGYTF	TGTGCCAGCAGCTCTTGGGGGCGCGGAGGCTACACCTTC
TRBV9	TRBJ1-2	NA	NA	CASSVDAATANYGYTF	TGTGCCAGCAGCGTAGATGCAGCTACAGCTAACTATGGCTACACCTTC
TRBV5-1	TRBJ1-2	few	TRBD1	CASSLDPGQVYGYTF	TGCGCCAGCAGCTTGGACCCGGGACAGGTATATGGCTACACCTTC
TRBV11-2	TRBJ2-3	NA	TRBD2	CASGAVAGVYLSQVTQYF	TGTGCCAGCGGGGCGGTAGCGGGAGTTTATCTAAGTCAGGTTACGCAGTATTTT
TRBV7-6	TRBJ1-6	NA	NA	CASSSRTNSPLHF	TGTGCCAGCAGCTCCAGGACCAATTCACCCCTCCACTTT
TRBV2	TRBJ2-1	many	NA	CASSEEGNEQFF	TGTGCCAGCAGTGAAGAGGGGAATGAGCAGTTCTTC
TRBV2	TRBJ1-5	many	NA	CASSAGFSNQPQHF	TGTGCCAGCAGTGCGGGGTTTAGCAATCAGCCCCAGCATTTT
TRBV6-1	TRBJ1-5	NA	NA	CAISPDSNQPQHF	TGTGCCATCAGCCCCGACAGCAATCAGCCCCAGCATTTT
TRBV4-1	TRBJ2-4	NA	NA	CASSQPTEAKNIQYF	TGCGCCAGCAGCCAACCCACTGAAGCCAAAAACATTCAGTACTTC
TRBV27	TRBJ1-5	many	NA	CASSLNRDWNQPQHF	TGTGCCAGCAGCCTTAACAGGGATTGGAATCAGCCCCAGCATTTT
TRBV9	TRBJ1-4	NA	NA	CASSVDQGTNEKLFF	TGTGCCAGCAGCGTAGATCAAGGGACTAATGAAAAACTGTTTTTT
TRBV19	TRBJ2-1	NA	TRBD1	CASSIGTGSHLGSYNEQFF	TGTGCCAGTAGTATCGGGACAGGGTCCCATCTAGGGTCCTACAATGAGCAGTTCTTC
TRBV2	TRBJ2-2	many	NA	CASSQTRTATGELFF	TGTGCCAGCAGCCAAACCCGGACAGCCACCGGGGAGCTGTTTTTT
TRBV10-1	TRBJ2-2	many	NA	CASSAGASGELFF	TGCGCCAGCAGTGCGGGAGCGTCCGGGGAGCTGTTTTTT
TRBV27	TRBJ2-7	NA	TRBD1	CASSLSMDRGRSYEQYF	TGTGCCAGCAGTTTATCTATGGACAGGGGGCGTTCCTACGAGCAGTACTTC
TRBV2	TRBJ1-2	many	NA	CASRARTNYGYTF	TGTGCCAGCAGGGCTCGAACCAACTATGGCTACACCTTC
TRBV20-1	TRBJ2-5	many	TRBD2	CSAGMGLTLETQYF	TGCAGTGCTGGGATGGGACTAACTTTAGAGACCCAGTACTTC
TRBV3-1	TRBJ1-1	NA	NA	CASSPHKGNTEAFF	TGTGCCAGCAGTCCGCATAAGGGGAACACTGAAGCTTTCTTT
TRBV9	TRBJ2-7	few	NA	CASSVGRQLTYEQYF	TGTGCCAGCAGCGTAGGCAGGCAACTTACCTACGAGCAGTACTTC
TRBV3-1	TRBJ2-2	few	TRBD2	CASSQERGGRYTGELFF	TGTGCCAGCAGCCAAGAGCGAGGCGGGAGGTACACCGGGGAGCTGTTTTTT
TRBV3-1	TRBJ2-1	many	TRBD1	CASSLGQGIFDEQFF	TGTGCCAGCAGCCTGGGACAGGGCATATTTGATGAGCAGTTCTTC
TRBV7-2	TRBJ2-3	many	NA	CASSLREGLGTQYF	TGTGCCAGCAGCTTGCGTGAAGGTTTGGGTACGCAGTATTTT